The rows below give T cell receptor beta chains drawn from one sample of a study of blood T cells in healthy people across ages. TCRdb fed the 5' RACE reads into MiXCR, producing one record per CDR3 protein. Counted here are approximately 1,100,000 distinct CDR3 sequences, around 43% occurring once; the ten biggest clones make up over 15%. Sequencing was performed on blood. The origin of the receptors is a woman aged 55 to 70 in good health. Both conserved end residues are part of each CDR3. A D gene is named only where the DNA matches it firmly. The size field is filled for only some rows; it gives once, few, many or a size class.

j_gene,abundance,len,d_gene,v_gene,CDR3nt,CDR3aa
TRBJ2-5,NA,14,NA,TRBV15,TGTGCCACCAGCAGAGCCAGCGGCCTGGAGACCCAGTACTTC,CATSRASGLETQYF
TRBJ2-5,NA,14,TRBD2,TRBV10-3,TGTGCCATCAGGGTAGCGGGAGGTAGCAATGAGCAGTACTTC,CAIRVAGGSNEQYF
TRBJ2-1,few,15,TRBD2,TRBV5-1,TGCGCCAGCAGCTCCGCGGGACTAGAATATAATGAGCAGTTCTTC,CASSSAGLEYNEQFF
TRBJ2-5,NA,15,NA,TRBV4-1,TGCGCCAGCAGCCCACAAGGGGCAACGGAAGAGACCCAGTACTTC,CASSPQGATEETQYF
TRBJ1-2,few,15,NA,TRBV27,TGTGCCAGCAGTTTAGTCCCCGGGACCGCAGGAGGCTACACCTTC,CASSLVPGTAGGYTF
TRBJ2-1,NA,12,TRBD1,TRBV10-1,TGCGCCAGCAGTGAGTCCAGGCAGGGGGAGTTCTTC,CASSESRQGEFF
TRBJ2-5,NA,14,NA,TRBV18,TGTGCCAGCTCACCCCCGGACGGCCAAGAGACCCAGTACTTC,CASSPPDGQETQYF
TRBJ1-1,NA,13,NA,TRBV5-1,TGCGCCAGCAGCACGGAGCCGAACACTGAAGCTTTCTTT,CASSTEPNTEAFF
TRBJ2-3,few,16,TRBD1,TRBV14,TGTGCCAGCAGCCAAGCCCAGGGGGCGAGGGCAGATACGCAGTATTTT,CASSQAQGARADTQYF
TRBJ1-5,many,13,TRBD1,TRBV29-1,TGCAGCGTTGGGGACAGGAGCAATCAGCCCCAGCATTTT,CSVGDRSNQPQHF
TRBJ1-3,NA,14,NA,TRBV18,TGTGCCAGCTCACCGCGGACAGAGCGAAACACCATATATTTT,CASSPRTERNTIYF
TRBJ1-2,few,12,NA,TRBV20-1,TGCAGTGCTCCCCAAAAGCTACCCGGCTACACCTTC,CSAPQKLPGYTF
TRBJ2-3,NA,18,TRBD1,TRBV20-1,TGCAGTGCTAGAGGGTGGAACAGGGGGCCTGTTAGCACAGATACGCAGTATTTT,CSARGWNRGPVSTDTQYF
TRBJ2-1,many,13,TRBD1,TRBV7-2,TGTGCCAGCAGCACTCGACAGGGCTATGAGCAGTTCTTC,CASSTRQGYEQFF
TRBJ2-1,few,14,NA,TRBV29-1,TGCAGCGTTCAGGACAGAGGCCCCTACAATGAGCAGTTCTTC,CSVQDRGPYNEQFF
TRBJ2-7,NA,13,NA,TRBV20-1,TGCAGCGCGAACCGGGACGGAGCCTACGAGCAGTACTTC,CSANRDGAYEQYF
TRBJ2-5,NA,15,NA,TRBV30,TGTGCCTGGAGTGGGAGGCAGACCTTAGCGGATGAGCAGTACTTC,CAWSGRQTLADEQYF
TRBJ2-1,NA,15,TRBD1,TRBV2,TGTGCCAGCAGTAGGGACAGTCCGGGTAGCAGTGAGCAGTTCTTC,CASSRDSPGSSEQFF
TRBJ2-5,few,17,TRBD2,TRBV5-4,TGTGCCAGCAGCCCTAGGTTAGCGGGAGTTTCCAAGGAGACCCAGTACTTC,CASSPRLAGVSKETQYF
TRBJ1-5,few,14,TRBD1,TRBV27,TGTGCCAGCAGTTTAACAGGGGTCGGCCAGCCCCAGCATTTT,CASSLTGVGQPQHF
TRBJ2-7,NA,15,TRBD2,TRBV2,TGTGCCAGCAGACCTACTAGCGGGACCTACAATGAGCAGTACTTC,CASRPTSGTYNEQYF
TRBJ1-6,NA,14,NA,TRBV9,TGTGCCAGCAGCGAGGGGGGTTTGTATTCACCCCTCCACTTT,CASSEGGLYSPLHF
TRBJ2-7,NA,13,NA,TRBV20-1,TGCAGTGCCCGTGGACTCTCTCCCTACGAGCAGTACTTC,CSARGLSPYEQYF
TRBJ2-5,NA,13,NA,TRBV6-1,TGTGCCAGCAGTACGAACAGGGTTGAGACCCAGTACTTC,CASSTNRVETQYF
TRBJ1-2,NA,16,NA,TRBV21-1,TGTGCCAGCAGCAAACCCCCGGACAGGGTTGGCTATGGCTACACCTTC,CASSKPPDRVGYGYTF
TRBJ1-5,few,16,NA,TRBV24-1,TGTGCCACCAGTCCTCAGGGGAAAGCTCGCAATCAGCCCCAGCATTTT,CATSPQGKARNQPQHF
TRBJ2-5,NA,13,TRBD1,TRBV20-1,TGCAGTGCTACCCTGGACAGGGCGGATGAGCAGTACTTC,CSATLDRADEQYF
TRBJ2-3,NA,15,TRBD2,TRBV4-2,TGTGCCAGCGGCAGGACTAGCGGGGTTGGGGGAGGGCAGTATTTT,CASGRTSGVGGGQYF
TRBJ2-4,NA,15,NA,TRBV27,TGTGCCAGCAGGCCGGGGCTACTAGCCAAAAACATTCAGTACTTC,CASRPGLLAKNIQYF
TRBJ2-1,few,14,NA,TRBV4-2,TGTGCCAGCAGCCAAGAAATAATAGATGATGAGCAGTTCTTC,CASSQEIIDDEQFF
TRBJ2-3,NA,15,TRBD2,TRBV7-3,TGTGCCAGCAGCTTAGATGGCGGGAGTGCAGATACGCAGTATTTT,CASSLDGGSADTQYF
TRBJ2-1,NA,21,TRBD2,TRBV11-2,TGTGCCAGCAGCTTACGATTTGGGACTAGCGGGACAAATAACTCCTACAATGAGCAGTTCTTC,CASSLRFGTSGTNNSYNEQFF
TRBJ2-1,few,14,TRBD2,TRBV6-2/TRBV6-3,TGTGCCAGCAGACTAGCGGGAGGCAACAATGAGCAGTTCTTC,CASRLAGGNNEQFF
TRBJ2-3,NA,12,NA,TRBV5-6,TGTGCCAGCAATACCTACACAGATACGCAGTATTTT,CASNTYTDTQYF
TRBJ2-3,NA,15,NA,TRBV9,TGTGCCAGCAGCGTAGAAGGGATAAGGACAGATACGCAGTATTTT,CASSVEGIRTDTQYF
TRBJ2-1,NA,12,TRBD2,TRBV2,TGTGCCAGTGAGCGGGAACGTCGGGAGCAGTTCTTC,CASERERREQFF
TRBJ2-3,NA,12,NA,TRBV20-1,TGCAGTGGCCGACCTAGCACAGATACGCAGTATTTT,CSGRPSTDTQYF
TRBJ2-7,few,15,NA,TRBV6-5,TGTGCCAGCAGTCCCCGACGAACGAGCTCCTACGAGCAGTACTTC,CASSPRRTSSYEQYF
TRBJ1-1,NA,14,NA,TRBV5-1,TGCGCCAGCAGCTTGGACAGGGCGGGCACTGAAGCTTTCTTT,CASSLDRAGTEAFF
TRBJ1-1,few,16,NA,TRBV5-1,TGCGCCAGCAGCTTGGCCGGGGACACACGTAACACTGAAGCTTTCTTT,CASSLAGDTRNTEAFF
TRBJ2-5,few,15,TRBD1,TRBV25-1,TGTGCCAGCAGTCCAACTGGGACAGGGCAAGAGACCCAGTACTTC,CASSPTGTGQETQYF
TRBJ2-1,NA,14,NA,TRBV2,TGTGCCAGCGGGGCGGCTGAGGGTTTGAATGAGCAGTTCTTC,CASGAAEGLNEQFF